The 13 T cell receptor delta chains below were found in one sample sequenced in a study of γδ T cells in repeated Plasmodium falciparum infection. TCRdb re-analyzed the multiplex PCR reads via CATT. The repertoire holds around 86,000 delta-chain clones, with almost 1.5% as singletons. Vgamma9/Vdelta2+ and Vdelta2-negative gammadelta T cells were flow-sorted from PBMC for bulk sequencing. The sequencing sample was made of gamma-delta T cells from blood. These receptors were obtained from a pool of human donors (malaria-infected and uninfected, not separated).

To note about this clone: TCRdb's protein for this DNA is that of a much larger clone and differs from the translation at residue 5, likely a read error; the protein shown is the DNA translation. The gene calls are TRDV2 and TRDJ1; 8 bases match TRDD3. The J gene, not given by TCRdb, was assigned here from a germline match of the nucleotide sequence. V was pared by 3 bases and J by 0 bases, with 11 bases of the junction left unmatched. CDR1 and CDR2 (germline): GEAIGNYY, EKD. CDR3 size: 17 residues. The CDR3 protein is CACDAVSGIRNTDKLIF. The CDR3, as DNA: TGTGCCTGTGACGCCGTCTCCGGGATACGAAACACCGATAAACTCATCTTT.

The J gene is TRDJ1, the V gene TRDV1; 11 nucleotides match TRDD3. As TCRdb names no J gene, one was assigned here on the basis of a DNA match to germline. J gave up 0 bases and V 0 bases, and 9 bases lay outside the gene matches. Germline-derived CDR1 and CDR2 are TSWWSYY and QGS. The length of the CDR3 is 19 residues. This chain's CDR3 is CALGELSNGGYAYTDKLIF. For the CDR3, the DNA is TGTGCTCTTGGGGAACTAAGTAATGGGGGATACGCGTACACCGATAAACTCATCTTT.

Comment on this clone: A read error is likely here: a far larger clone is one base away. Other DNA sequences of this sample code for an identical CDR3. The J segment was not called; the V segment is TRDV1; the listed D gene, TRDD3, was not tested against the DNA. CDR1 and CDR2 (germline): TSWWSYY, QGS. CDR3 length: 21 residues. CDR3 region: CALGEIPGGYWGIRVGDKLIF. CDR3 DNA sequence: TGTGCTCTTGGGGAAATCCCCGGGGGGTACTGGGGGATACGCGTGGGAGATAAACTCATCTTC.

This clone was counted only a few times. TCRdb's listed protein matches a much larger clone and diverges from this DNA's translation at residue 5, likely through a read error; the protein shown comes from the DNA. The J gene is TRDJ1, the V gene TRDV2; 9 bases map to TRDD3. Here the J gene came from matching the DNA to germline, since TCRdb omits it. Losses at the gene ends were 3 bases for V and 0 bases for J; bases not matched to a gene: 7. The CDR3 runs 16 residues. The germline V gene encodes CDR1 GEAIGNYY and CDR2 EKD. DNA of the CDR3: TGTGCCTGTGACGAACTGGGGGAGCAATACACCGATAAACTCATCTTT. It codes for CACDELGEQYTDKLIF.

Remarks on this clone: The protein recorded in TCRdb matches a much larger clone and deviates from this DNA's translation at residue 8, suggesting a read error; the protein here is obtained by translating the DNA. This sequence joins TRDV2 and TRDJ3; the match to TRDD3 covers 10 bases. Here the J gene came from matching the DNA to germline, since TCRdb omits it. Trimming took 3 bases from V and 5 from J; bases not matched to a gene: 0. Germline CDR1 and CDR2: GEAIGNYY and EKD. This CDR3 has 15 residues. CDR3 in DNA: TGTGCCTGTGACTGGGGGATACGGGACACCCGACAGATGTTTTTC. Its protein is CACDWGIRDTRQMFF.

With regard to this clone: The mismatch at residue 17 between this DNA's translation and the TCRdb protein of a much larger clone likely reflects a read error; the protein shown is translated from the DNA. The chain combines TRDV1 with TRDJ1; TRDD2 agrees at 8 bases. There are 19 residues in the CDR3. The V gene's germline CDR1 is TSWWSYY and CDR2 QGS. The CDR3 nucleotides are TGTGCTCTTGGGGAACTTCATCTTCCTACGAAGGGTTCCACCGATAAACCCATCTTT. Amino acid sequence: CALGELHLPTKGSTDKPIF.

Remarks on this clone: A single base is all that separates this from a far larger clone, so a read error is likely. This sample includes further DNA sequences coding for the same CDR3. The chain uses TRDV2 and TRDJ1, with TRDD3 identical over 11 bases. TCRdb is silent on the J gene; assignment here came from matching the DNA to germline. This CDR3 has 19 amino acids. The J segment lost 0 bases and the V segment lost 3 bases, leaving 14 bases of the junction unmatched. Germline CDR1 and CDR2: GEAIGNYY and EKD. CDR3 residues: CACDDLLGDTPAYTDKLIF. The CDR3 DNA is TGTGCCTGTGACGATTTATTGGGGGATACGCCCGCGTACACCGATAAACTCATCTTT.

This clone was observed many times. The protein that TCRdb holds for this DNA derives from a much larger clone and differs from the translated DNA at residue 9, which likely indicates a read error; the protein shown here is translated from the DNA. The V gene is TRDV1, the J gene TRDJ1; 11 bases agree with TRDD3. The CDR3 is made up of 21 amino acids. Germline V gene data show CDR1 as TSWWSYY and CDR2 as QGS. The ends lost 6 bases at V and 11 bases at J; junction bases unmatched: 32. The CDR3 region has the DNA TGTGCTCTTGGTATAGAAATCCCACCTCGGCGTAGTGGGGGATACGCACCAAGGCTCATCTTT. Protein sequence: CALGIEIPPRRSGGYAPRLIF.

In this sample, this clone turned up a few times. A read error likely explains why the TCRdb protein, taken from a much larger clone, differs from this DNA's translation at residue 14; the protein shown is translated from the DNA. This sequence joins TRDV1 and TRDJ2; tentatively, D is TRDD2 or TRDD3 (8 bases each). Here the J gene was assigned by germline matching of the DNA, as TCRdb has none. V lost 4 bases, J lost 3 bases, and 33 bases lay in between. This CDR3 region has 22 residues. In germline, CDR1 is TSWWSYY, CDR2 QGS. This CDR3 is CALGGRFLPVVLGGTLTAQLFF. For the CDR3, the DNA is TGTGCTCTTGGGGGCCGCTTCCTACCGGTTGTACTGGGGGGTACGCTGACAGCACAACTCTTCTTT.

In this sample, this clone turned up many times. The same CDR3 arises from other DNA sequences in this sample as well. This chain connects TRDV1 to TRDJ1; TRDD3 matches at 12 bases. In germline, CDR1 is TSWWSYY, CDR2 QGS. The CDR3 totals 28 residues. V trimming: 0 bases; J trimming: 1 base; junction bases outside the gene matches: 36. CDR3 sequence reads: CALGELQVFLPQPQLGDTTWRITDKLIF. The CDR3 DNA reads as TGTGCTCTTGGGGAACTGCAGGTGTTCCTCCCGCAGCCTCAACTGGGGGATACTACCTGGCGTATCACCGATAAACTCATCTTT.

Points on this clone: This probably arose from a read error, given a far larger clone one base away. Other DNA sequences in this specimen translate into the identical CDR3. V usage is TRDV2 and J usage is TRDJ1; 12 positions agree with TRDD3. No J gene was available from TCRdb, and it was assigned here by a germline match of the DNA. The CDR3 is 23 residues long. In germline, CDR1 is GEAIGNYY, CDR2 EKD. The V segment lost 7 bases and the J segment 3 bases; nucleotides outside the gene matches: 32. The CDR3 spells CACDPRILLPPCTGGYIADKLIF. The CDR3 nucleotides read TGTGCCTGCGACCCACGGATACTACTTCCTCCTTGTACTGGGGGATACATCGCCGATAAACTCATCTTT.

This clone was found many times. This probably arose from a read error, given a far larger clone one base away. The chain has TRDV1 and TRDJ1; D is ambiguous. This CDR3 contains 13 residues. The germline V gene has CDR1 TSWWSYY and CDR2 QGS. The CDR3 DNA sequence: TGTGCTCTTGGGCTGCGGGACACCGATAAACCCATCTTT. Amino acid sequence: CALGLRDTDKPIF.

A remark on this clone: TCRdb records a much larger clone's protein for this DNA, with a difference at residue 12 that likely arises from a read error; the protein given is the translation of the DNA. The chain couples TRDV1 to TRDJ1; TRDD3 matches 11 bases. V dropped 3 bases and J dropped 0; count of bases not matched to a gene: 12. This CDR3 region has 19 residues. Germline V CDR1 and CDR2: TSWWSYY, QGS. The CDR3 reads CALGDAAMGDTGYTDKLIF. The CDR3, as DNA: TGTGCTCTTGGGGATGCCGCTATGGGGGATACGGGCTACACCGATAAACTCATCTTT.